This TCR beta chain came from a study of blood T cell repertoires in COVID-19. CDR3 size: 18 residues. Losses at the gene ends were 0 bases for V and 2 bases for J; bases not matched to a gene: 6. In germline, CDR1 is SGHTS, CDR2 YDEGEE. Profiling relied on immunoSEQ multiplex PCR, and the TCRdb table lists in-frame clones only, not all of them. The repertoire holds approximately 170,000 clones, with under 90% as singletons. Cohorts were determined from participant-reported clinical history. The TCR comes from a woman aged 45-59 years who had recovered from COVID-19. The sample comprised PBMCs or T cells enriched from blood (not recorded which). The gene calls are TRBV5-8 and TRBJ1-6; 9 bases fit TRBD1. The DNA for the CDR3 is TGTGCCAGCAGCTTGGCAGCGGGACAGGGTACCTATAATTCACCCCTCCACTTT. This gives the protein CASSLAAGQGTYNSPLHF.